This T cell receptor (beta chain) is from a study of early stage breast cancer tumors (dated by TCRdb to about 2017). Regarding the research as a whole: Of the 16 invasive breast tumors, eleven to twelve were found to be estrogen receptor-positive, progesterone receptor-positive and HER2-negative. About 65% of the 12 ER+/PR+/HER2- tumors were invasive ductal carcinomas, while the other four were invasive lobular carcinomas. The average read coverage per sample was approximately 9.8-fold. The samples as a whole yielded some 2,700,000 detected templates, corresponding to about a million unique clonotypes. The paper's findings and limits, for the study overall: Enriched TCRB sequences shared across patients were found to be mostly commonly generated sequences that were unlikely to play an important role in the tumor microenvironment. Chain pairing and functional markers such as CD4, CD8 and FOXP3 were not captured by bulk genomic DNA sequencing of unsorted cells. The small cohort size prevented analysis by tumor subtype. Repertoires from blood and normal breast were more alike than repertoires from blood and tumor, and in about 85% of the 16 patients, comparing each tissue with blood separated tumor from normal. Compared with adjacent normal breast tissue, tumors had higher clonality and 2 to 3-fold greater T cell density.

To note about this clone: The specificity of this receptor is unknown. Nothing much larger sits one base from this clone, and base qualities are not available.

About 17-55 mg of tumor tissue was diced and typically yielded more than 2.5 ug of DNA. The study profiled bulk TCR beta-chain repertoires in matched peripheral blood, tumor and adjacent normal breast tissue taken from approximately 15 patients with early-stage breast cancer. After resection, tumor tissue identified by eye was cut out and put into prechilled RNAlater. Tumor tissue (roughly 20-50 mg) was diced and then homogenized with a TissueLyser II in RLTplus buffer containing beta-mercaptoethanol and antifoaming agent. Genomic DNA was extracted with the Qiagen AllPrep DNA/RNA Mini kit. The germline V gene sets CDR1 to SQVTM and CDR2 to ANQGSEA. Counted from cysteine to phenylalanine, this CDR3 has 12 amino acids. Only the CDR3 DNA is retained, 36 bases long and in frame from the first base. V loses 4 bases at its end and J loses 8 bases; junction bases beyond the gene matches: 7. Each sample was amplified in two independent genomic DNA replicates, using approximately 0.5 ug for blood and 1.5 ug for tumor or normal breast. Following the manufacturer's instructions, the ImmunoSeq Intro kit was used to carry out TCRB sequencing on genomic DNA. For absolute quantification, the approximately 30-cycle multiplex PCR included proprietary primers along with spike-in control sequences. Single-end 150-bp reads were used to sequence an 87-bp fragment spanning the CDR3 and the flanking V and J genes. Seven samples, with two replicates for each sample, were multiplexed per lane of an Illumina MiSeq using version 3.0 chemistry. On the authors' methods: The vendor's proprietary pipeline handled the raw data processing, merging both replicates into a single result for each sample. To define clonotypes, the study grouped productive rearrangements that shared the V-gene family, CDR3 amino acid sequence and J-gene segment. Clonality was computed as 1 minus the normalized Shannon entropy (Pielou evenness) of TCRB abundances. To estimate T cell density, the total number of templates was divided by the number of input cells, which was inferred from the amount of DNA input. Recon, run with its default parameters, was used to estimate overall repertoire diversity and clonality. Clonotypes with over 0.1% abundance in tumor and at least 32-fold higher abundance in tumor than in normal breast were defined as tumor-enriched. In TCRdb, the immuneACCESS table is reduced to in-frame sequences with V and J assigned. These tables do not hold every clone; where another copy was compared, an unresolved V gene accounts for under half, and the others remain unexplained. V, J and clone size reflect that table, while D and trimming were determined from the DNA. This sample holds approximately 30,000 clones; roughly three fifths were observed only once. The ten biggest clones cover more than 8% of the sample.

The TCR comes from a person between 45 and 65 years old with breast cancer. Sequencing was done on a sample of breast tumor tissue. Here the chain combines TRBV29-1 and TRBJ1-1; 7 bases in the junction line up with TRBD1. The CDR3 in this case is CSVAKTGREAFF. The DNA is as follows: TGCAGCGTTGCAAAGACAGGGAGGGAAGCTTTCTTT.